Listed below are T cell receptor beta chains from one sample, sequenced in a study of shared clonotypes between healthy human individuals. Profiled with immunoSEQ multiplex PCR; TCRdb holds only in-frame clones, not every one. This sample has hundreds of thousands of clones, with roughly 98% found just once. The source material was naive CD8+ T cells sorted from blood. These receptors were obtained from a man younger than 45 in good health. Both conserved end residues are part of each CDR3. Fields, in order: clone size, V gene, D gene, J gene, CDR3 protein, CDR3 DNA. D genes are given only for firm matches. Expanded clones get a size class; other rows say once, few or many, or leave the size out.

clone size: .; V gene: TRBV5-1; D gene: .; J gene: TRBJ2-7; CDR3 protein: CASSLAGDWYEQYF; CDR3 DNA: TGCGCCAGCAGCTTGGCAGGGGATTGGTACGAGCAGTACTTC
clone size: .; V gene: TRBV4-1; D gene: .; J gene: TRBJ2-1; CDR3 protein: CASSQETRDYNEQFF; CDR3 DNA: TGCGCCAGCAGCCAAGAAACCAGGGACTACAATGAGCAGTTCTTC
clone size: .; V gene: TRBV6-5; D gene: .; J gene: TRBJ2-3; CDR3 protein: CASSTGGRRTDTQYF; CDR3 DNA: TGTGCCAGCAGTACGGGTGGGAGGCGCACAGATACGCAGTATTTT
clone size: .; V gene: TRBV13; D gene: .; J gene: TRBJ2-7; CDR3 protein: CASSLDMTYEQYF; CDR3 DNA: TGTGCCAGCAGCTTAGACATGACCTACGAGCAGTACTTC
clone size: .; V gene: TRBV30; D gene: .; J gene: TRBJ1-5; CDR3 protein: CAWSSQGGLPQHF; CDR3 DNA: TGTGCCTGGAGTAGTCAGGGAGGTTTGCCCCAGCATTTT
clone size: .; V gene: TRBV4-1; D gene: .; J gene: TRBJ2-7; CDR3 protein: CASSPGTVSYEQYF; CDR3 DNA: TGCGCCAGCAGCCCCGGGACTGTATCCTACGAGCAGTACTTC
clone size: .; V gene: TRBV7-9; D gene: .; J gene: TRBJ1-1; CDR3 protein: CASSQGTVNTEAFF; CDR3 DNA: TGTGCCAGCAGTCAAGGGACGGTGAACACTGAAGCTTTCTTT
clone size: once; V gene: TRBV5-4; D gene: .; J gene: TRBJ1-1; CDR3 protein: CASSLRGVRTEAFF; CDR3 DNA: TGTGCCAGCAGCTTGCGCGGGGTTCGGACTGAAGCTTTCTTT
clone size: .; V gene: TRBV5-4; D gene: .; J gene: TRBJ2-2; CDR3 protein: CASSLKEMGGELFF; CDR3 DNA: TGTGCCAGCAGCTTAAAAGAAATGGGCGGGGAGCTGTTTTTT
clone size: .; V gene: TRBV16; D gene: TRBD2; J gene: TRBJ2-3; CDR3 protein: CASSQSEGTSGNTDTQYF; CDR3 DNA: TGTGCCAGCAGCCAATCCGAGGGGACTAGCGGGAACACAGATACGCAGTATTTT
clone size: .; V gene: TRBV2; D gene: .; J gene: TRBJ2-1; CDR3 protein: CASIEPGLPEQFF; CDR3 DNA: TGTGCCAGCATCGAACCTGGACTCCCCGAGCAGTTCTTC
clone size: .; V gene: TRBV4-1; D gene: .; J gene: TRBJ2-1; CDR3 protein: CASSQEVWNRLNEQFF; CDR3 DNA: TGCGCCAGCAGCCAAGAGGTGTGGAATCGCTTGAATGAGCAGTTCTTC
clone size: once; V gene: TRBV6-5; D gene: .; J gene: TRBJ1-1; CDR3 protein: CASSPGAFPTEAFF; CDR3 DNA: TGTGCCAGCAGCCCAGGCGCTTTCCCCACTGAAGCTTTCTTT
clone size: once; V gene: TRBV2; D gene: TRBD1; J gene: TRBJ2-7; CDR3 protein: CASRHFGGTGLYEQYF; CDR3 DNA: TGTGCCAGCAGGCATTTTGGAGGGACAGGACTCTACGAGCAGTACTTC
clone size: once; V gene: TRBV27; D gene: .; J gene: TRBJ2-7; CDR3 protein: CATGTVSYEQYF; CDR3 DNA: TGTGCCACGGGGACTGTCTCCTACGAGCAGTACTTC
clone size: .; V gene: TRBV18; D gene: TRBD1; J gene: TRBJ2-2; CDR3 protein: CASSRDREALTGELFF; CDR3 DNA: TGTGCCAGCTCACGGGACAGGGAGGCCCTCACCGGGGAGCTGTTTTTT
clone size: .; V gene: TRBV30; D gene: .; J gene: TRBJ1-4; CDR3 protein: CAWRGATNEKLFF; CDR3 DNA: TGTGCCTGGAGGGGTGCAACTAATGAAAAACTGTTTTTT
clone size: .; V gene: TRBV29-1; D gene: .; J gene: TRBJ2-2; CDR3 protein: CSAPGELFF; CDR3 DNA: TGCAGCGCCCCCGGGGAGCTGTTTTTT
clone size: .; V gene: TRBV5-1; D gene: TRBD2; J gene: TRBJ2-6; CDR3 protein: CASSLDGGGPSGANVLTF; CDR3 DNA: TGCGCCAGCAGCTTGGACGGGGGAGGGCCCTCTGGGGCCAACGTCCTGACTTTC
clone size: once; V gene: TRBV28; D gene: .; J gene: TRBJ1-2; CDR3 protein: CASSRDRPVSGYTF; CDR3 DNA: TGTGCCAGCAGTCGAGACAGGCCGGTGAGCGGCTACACCTTC
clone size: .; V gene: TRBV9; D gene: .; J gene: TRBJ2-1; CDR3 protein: CASSPPLGNEQFF; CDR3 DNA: TGTGCCAGCAGCCCCCCGCTAGGTAATGAGCAGTTCTTC
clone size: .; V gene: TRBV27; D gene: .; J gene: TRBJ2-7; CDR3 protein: CASSLGGSYEQYF; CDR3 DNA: TGTGCCAGCAGTTTGGGGGGCTCCTACGAGCAGTACTTC
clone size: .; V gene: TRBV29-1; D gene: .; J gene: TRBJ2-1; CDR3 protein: CSVEPREGRSYNEQFF; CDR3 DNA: TGCAGCGTTGAACCTCGAGAAGGGCGGTCCTACAATGAGCAGTTCTTC